The 4 T cell receptor beta chains below come from one sample, sequenced in a study of blood T cell repertoires in COVID-19. The repertoire was sequenced with immunoSEQ multiplex PCR; TCRdb's copy has only in-frame clones and lacks some. The data hold some 48,000 clones, with approximately 84% observed a single time. The sequenced sample consisted of peripheral blood. The origin of the receptors is a woman aged 80 or older with COVID-19, enrolled during active disease.

The chain combines TRBV7-9 with TRBJ2-1, with 8 bases identical to TRBD1. The CDR3 is 14 amino acids. J was trimmed by 6 bases and V by 5 bases; bases with no gene match: 6. Germline V gene lookup returns CDR1 SEHNR and CDR2 FQNEAQ (reference sequence). The CDR3 DNA reads TGTGCCAGCAGCGTGGACAGGGCACCCAATGAGCAGTTCTTC. Amino acids: CASSVDRAPNEQFF.

The chain combines TRBV19 with TRBJ1-6; D call uncertain. CDR1 LNHDA and CDR2 SQIVND come from the germline V gene (reference sequence). Trimming took off 5 bases at V and 5 bases at J, with 7 bases between the two ends. The CDR3 has 13 amino acids. The CDR3 sequence is CASSRRDNSPLHF. The CDR3 DNA reads TGTGCCAGTAGTCGGCGGGATAATTCACCCCTCCACTTT.

V usage is TRBV6-1 and J usage is TRBJ1-2, with D hard to call. Germline V gene lookup returns CDR1 MNHNS and CDR2 SASEGT. The ends were cut back, 2 bases at V and 9 bases at J, with 7 bases in the middle. This CDR3 region has 11 residues. The DNA of the CDR3 is TGTGCCAGCAGTGAATATTTAAGCTACACCTTC. Translating it yields CASSEYLSYTF.

CDR3 residues: CASSERGAGYEQYF. The CDR3 DNA is TGTGCCAGCAGTGAACGGGGTGCCGGATACGAGCAGTACTTC. The chain employs TRBV6-1 and TRBJ2-7; perhaps TRBD2 as D (5 bases). Germline CDR1 MNHNS, CDR2 SASEGT. V was cut by 2 bases and J by 4 bases, with 12 bases left in between. The CDR3 sequence is 14 residues long.